The source of this TCR beta chain is a study of control samples from healthy donors and cancer patients. Repertoires were generated with immunoSEQ multiplex PCR, while TCRdb's copy carries only in-frame clones and drops some. The sample lists over 30,000 clones; about 88% were seen once. Germline lookup yields CDR1 SEHNR and CDR2 FQNEAQ (reference sequence). Trimming left V 2 bases short and J 1 base short, with 5 bases between. The CDR3 is 14 residues long. The rearrangement joins TRBV7-9 to TRBJ2-2, with no clear D. The specimen was PBMCs. The TCR originated in a woman aged 40 to 50 with lung cancer. CDR3: CASSLLLNTGELFF. In DNA, the CDR3 is TGTGCCAGCAGCTTACTCCTGAACACCGGGGAGCTGTTTTTT.